The present T cell receptor beta chain was sequenced within a study of blood T cell repertoires in COVID-19. Study details: Samples of COVID-19 (acute and convalescent) were obtained from the United States, Italy and Spain. T cells, B-cell-depleted T cells, or PBMCs supplied cDNA or gDNA.

Generated by immunoSEQ multiplex PCR, the TCRdb table keeps only in-frame clones and is missing some. The sample lists approximately 210,000 clones, roughly 78% occurring once. CDR1 and CDR2 (germline): MNHEY, SVGAGI. The V segment lost 4 bases and the J segment 6 bases; nucleotides outside the gene matches: 10. The CDR3 sequence is 15 residues long. The sequencing sample was made of peripheral blood. The chain is built from TRBV6-5 and TRBJ2-7; 9 bases fit TRBD2. This receptor was taken from a woman between 35 and 50 years old with acute or convalescent COVID-19. CDR3 bases: TGTGCCAGCAGTTCCGAATGGACTAGCGAGACCGAGCAGTACTTC. Encoded protein: CASSSEWTSETEQYF.